This TCR beta chain was obtained from a study of tumor and adjacent non-tumor tissue in lung cancer. The CDR3 covers 15 residues. Germline CDR1 and CDR2: MNHNY and SVGAGI (reference sequence). RNA was extracted from bulk tissue without any cell sorting. A modified ARM-PCR protocol with three rounds of nested PCR amplified TCRbeta. TCRdb called the multiplex PCR reads again in MiXCR, with one record for every CDR3 protein. Here the sample spans 77,000 or so distinct CDR3 sequences, over 75% being singletons. The genes are TRBV6-6 and TRBJ2-5; no clear D gene. Sample: lung tumor tissue. This TCR derives from a woman aged 50 to 60 with non-small cell lung cancer. DNA of the CDR3: TGTGTTAGCAGTCCCTCGGACCCAGCTGGGGAGACCCAGTACTTC. Amino acid sequence: CVSSPSDPAGETQYF.